This T cell receptor (beta chain) was documented in a study of beta chain features in type 1 diabetes. Details on this clone: What it binds is unknown.

Whole-study results and caveats: There was a possibility that cDNA sequencing over-represented cells with high TCR expression.

Sequencing targeted expressed TCRB transcripts, as all isolated RNA had been reverse transcribed. This table comes from immunoSEQ multiplex PCR, and its TCRdb copy is limited to in-frame clones, with some not included. The repertoire includes approximately 150,000 clones, more than 9% of them detected once, and about 1.3% sits in the top ten. CDR3 size: 14 residues. The V gene end was trimmed by 3 bases and the J gene end by 6 bases; junction bases not matched to a gene: 2. The germline CDR1 and CDR2 sequences are SGHDT and YYEEEE. Source material: naive CD4+ T cells from blood. This chain links TRBV5-6 with TRBJ1-4; 10 bases align to TRBD1. This clonotype was sampled from a man aged 18 to 30 in good health. CDR3 coding DNA: TGTGCCAGCAGCTCGACAGGGGGCTATGAAAAACTGTTTTTT. Protein sequence: CASSSTGGYEKLFF.